The 30 T cell receptor beta chains below were found in one sample sequenced in a study of metastatic and nonmetastatic thyroid tumors. TCRdb recomputed clones from the PCR reads via MiXCR. The table records tens of thousands of clones, around 17% of them present only once. Treatment of any kind had been given to no patient before thyroid surgery. Sequencing input: blood. These receptors originate from a male donor with papillary thyroid cancer or a benign thyroid nodule (not recorded which). Some clones in this sample may be carry-over from other donors' samples.

This clone was detected ten times or more. J is TRBJ2-5 and V is TRBV7-9, with D maybe TRBD1 (5 bases). Germline assignment: CDR1 SEHNR and CDR2 FQNEAQ (reference sequence). V lost 5 bases and J 0 bases, leaving 10 bases between the germline ends. The CDR3 has 14 residues. Here the CDR3 reads CASSPNRNQETQYF. CDR3 DNA sequence: TGTGCCAGCAGCCCTAACAGGAACCAAGAGACCCAGTACTTC.

J is TRBJ1-3 and V is TRBV20-1; D ambiguous. Trimming took off 7 bases at V and 4 bases at J, with 14 bases between the two ends. Germline V lookup: CDR1 DFQATT, CDR2 SNEGSKA (reference sequence). The CDR3 contains 13 residues. In DNA, the CDR3 is TGCAGTGTTCGGATGACCGGAGGAAACACCATATATTTT. Its translation: CSVRMTGGNTIYF.

At least ten counts were recorded for this clone. The V and J genes are TRBV9 and TRBJ1-1; possibly TRBD1 for D (5 bases). V lost 4 bases, J lost 1 base, and 14 bases lay in between. Germline V gene sequence: CDR1 SGDLS, CDR2 YYNGEE. This CDR3 region has 15 residues. This CDR3 is CASSPSGGTNTEAFF. The CDR3 coding sequence is TGTGCCAGCAGCCCTAGTGGGGGTACGAACACTGAAGCTTTCTTT. Supplemented by reference TRBV9 and TRBJ1-1, the full variable domain reads DSGVTQTPKHLITATGQRVTLRCSPRSGDLSVYWYQQSLDQGLQFLIQYYNGEERAKGNILERFSAQQFPDLHSELNLSSLELGDSALYFCASSPSGGTNTEAFFGQGTRLTVV.

This clone has more than one count but fewer than ten. The V and J genes are TRBV6-1 and TRBJ2-7, with D hard to call. The CDR3 totals 11 residues. Per the germline V gene, CDR1 is MNHNS and CDR2 is SASEGT. Trimming took off 6 bases at V and 5 bases at J, with 8 bases between the two ends. This CDR3 reads CASRGFNEQYF. As DNA, the CDR3 is TGTGCCAGCAGGGGGTTCAACGAGCAGTACTTC.

This clone was detected many times. This chain connects TRBV24-1 to TRBJ2-5; maybe TRBD1 (6 bases). Germline V gives CDR1 KGHDR, CDR2 SFDVKD. Between the trimmed V and J ends, which lost 0 bases and 6 bases, there was a span of 10 bases. The CDR3 totals 14 residues. In DNA form, the CDR3 reads TGTGCCACCAGTGATTTGCAGGGGTGGAAGACCCAGTACTTC. Encoded protein: CATSDLQGWKTQYF.

This clone has ten or more counts. The sample contains more than one DNA sequence encoding this CDR3. V gene TRBV19 combines with J gene TRBJ2-3; the match to TRBD1 covers 10 bases. There are 14 residues in the CDR3. Germline CDR1 reads LNHDA; CDR2 reads SQIVND (reference sequence). Trimming cost V 11 bases and J 4 bases; bases outside gene matches: 9. CDR3 sequence (DNA): TGTGCCTCCTCCCGGGACAGGGGCGCAGATACGCAGTATTTT. Translation: CASSRDRGADTQYF.

The chain is built from TRBV24-1 and TRBJ2-6; D not certain. The CDR3 contains 11 residues. The V gene lost 5 bases and the J gene lost 6 bases, with 1 base spanning the gap. The germline V gene encodes CDR1 KGHDR and CDR2 SFDVKD. CDR3 DNA sequence: TGTGCCACCAGTGCGGCCAACGTCCTGACTTTC. Amino acids: CATSAANVLTF.

This clone has at least ten counts. This chain connects TRBV9 to TRBJ2-1, with 10 bases that match TRBD2. The V gene's germline CDR1 is SGDLS and CDR2 YYNGEE. After removal of 1 base from V and 0 bases from J, the junction contained 1 base not matched to a gene. This CDR3 contains 16 residues. For the CDR3, the DNA is TGTGCCAGCAGCGTACAGCGGGAGGGCTCCTACAATGAGCAGTTCTTC. Its protein is CASSVQREGSYNEQFF.

This clone qualifies as medium-sized. The rearrangement joins TRBV6-2 or TRBV6-3 to TRBJ1-3; unclear D gene. V lost 0 bases and J lost 0, with 15 bases in between. The CDR3 has 18 residues. Germline-derived CDR1 and CDR2 are MNHEY and SVGEGT. The DNA for the CDR3 is TGTGCCAGCAGTTACTCTATCGGACGACTAGGCTCTGGAAACACCATATATTTT. Protein: CASSYSIGRLGSGNTIYF.

The chain has TRBV5-1 and TRBJ2-1; D is ambiguous. The germline V gene encodes CDR1 SGHRS and CDR2 YFSETQ. The CDR3 is 17 amino acids. Trimming took off 0 bases at V and 1 base at J, with 14 bases between the two ends. Here the CDR3 DNA reads TGCGCCAGCAGCTTGGAAGGGCTGGAGTTTTCCTACAATGAGCAGTTCTTC. It is translated as CASSLEGLEFSYNEQFF.

The V call is TRBV18, the J call TRBJ2-1, with 8 positions matching TRBD2. Germline-derived CDR1 and CDR2 are KGHSH and LQKENI. This CDR3 has 16 amino acids. Unmatched junction bases numbered 6, after V lost 1 base and J lost 4 bases. The CDR3 DNA reads TGTGCCAGCTCACCACGGGCGGGAGGAGGGTACAATGAGCAGTTCTTC. Translation: CASSPRAGGGYNEQFF. The whole variable domain, remainder taken from reference TRBV18 and TRBJ2-1, is NAGVMQNPRHLVRRRGQEARLRCSPMKGHSHVYWYRQLPEEGLKFMVYLQKENIIDESGMPKERFSAEFPKEGPSILRIQQVVRGDSAAYFCASSPRAGGGYNEQFFGPGTRLTVL.

This clone was seen ten or more times. This rearrangement joins TRBV9 to TRBJ2-7; D gene ambiguous. The germline V and J ends were trimmed by 2 bases and 0 bases, with 9 bases remaining between them. Germline V CDR1 and CDR2: SGDLS, YYNGEE. CDR3 length equals 14 residues. CDR3 nucleotides: TGTGCCAGCAGCGTCCTGGCGTTCTCCTACGAGCAGTACTTC. It yields the protein CASSVLAFSYEQYF.

Ten or more counts support this clone. The gene calls are TRBV5-6 and TRBJ2-1; tentative D call: TRBD2 (5 bases). The CDR3 length is 18 residues. The V and J ends lost 4 bases and 6 bases respectively, with 26 bases between them. Germline V CDR1 and CDR2: SGHDT, YYEEEE. The CDR3 sequence: CASSPRRLKRGSLNEQFF. CDR3 nucleotide sequence: TGTGCCAGCAGCCCACGCCGCCTAAAACGTGGGAGCCTCAATGAGCAGTTCTTC.

This clone was detected many times. At the DNA level, this CDR3 is encoded by other sequences in the same sample as well. The V call is TRBV6-5, the J call TRBJ1-4; unclear D gene. In germline, CDR1 is MNHEY, CDR2 SVGAGI. Trimming pared 0 bases from V and 7 bases from J, leaving 15 bases between. The CDR3 length is 16 residues. The CDR3 reads CASSYSIARKAEKLFF. The CDR3 DNA is TGTGCCAGCAGTTACTCGATTGCCCGGAAGGCTGAAAAACTGTTTTTT.

As concerns this clone: One end of the junction fails to match germline, which may point to a read error. The chain employs TRBV6-4 and TRBJ2-3; no firm D call. Germline CDR1 reads MRHNA; CDR2 reads SNTAGT. CDR3 length: 17 amino acids. In nucleotides, the CDR3 is TGTGCCAACAGTCCCGCTCCGGCGGTAGGTAACACAGATACTCAGTATTTT. Translated: CANSPAPAVGNTDTQYF.

The gene calls are TRBV5-1 and TRBJ1-1; maybe TRBD1 (5 bases). Germline V gives CDR1 SGHRS, CDR2 YFSETQ. This CDR3 is built from 15 residues. V shed 0 bases and J shed 1 base, with 10 bases lying between them. CDR3 nucleotides: TGCGCCAGCAGCTTGGGTGGTGGGGGGAACACTGAAGCTTTCTTT. Protein product: CASSLGGGGNTEAFF.

V and J are TRBV15 and TRBJ2-2; D tentatively reads TRBD1 or TRBD2 (5 bases each). The CDR3 extends over 21 amino acids. Trimming took off 0 bases at V and 2 bases at J, with 25 bases between the two ends. Germline values: CDR1 LNHNV, CDR2 YYDKDF (reference sequence). CDR3 nucleotides: TGTGCCACCAGCAGAGAAAGAACCTCCGGGACGACCGCTTCAAACACCGGGGAGCTGTTTTTT. This encodes CATSRERTSGTTASNTGELFF. Looking up the rest from reference TRBV15 and TRBJ2-2 gives the full variable domain: DAMVIQNPRYQVTQFGKPVTLSCSQTLNHNVMYWYQQKSSQAPKLLFHYYDKDFNNEADTPDNFQSRRPNTSFCFLDIRSPGLGDTAMYLCATSRERTSGTTASNTGELFFGEGSRLTVL.

The chain uses TRBV6-1 and TRBJ1-2, with TRBD1 matching 12 bases. Germline CDR1 and CDR2: MNHNS and SASEGT. The CDR3 is 13 residues long. Trimming removed 6 bases from V and 8 bases from J; junction bases left unmatched: 4. DNA for the CDR3: TGTGCCAGCAGAGGGACAGGGGGCAACGGCTACACCTTC. Protein: CASRGTGGNGYTF.

This clone was observed a few times. The chain carries TRBV28 and TRBJ2-2; no definite D call. The CDR3 length is 16 residues. Trimming took 3 bases from V and 1 from J, leaving 12 bases between them. From germline, CDR1 is MDHEN and CDR2 SYDVKM. CDR3 bases: TGTGCCAGCAGTTTGAGGTACGACGGGAACACCGGGGAGCTGTTTTTT. Translating it yields CASSLRYDGNTGELFF.

This clone was seen many times. CDR3 coding DNA: TGTGCCAGCAGCTTAGGAAACAATCAGCCCCAGCATTTT. Protein sequence: CASSLGNNQPQHF. The chain recombines TRBV7-8 with TRBJ1-5; no clear D gene. CDR1 and CDR2 from the germline V gene are SGHVS and FQNEAQ. V was cut by 1 base and J by 3 bases, with 4 bases left in between. This CDR3 comprises 13 residues. Complete variable domain (other parts from reference TRBV7-8 and TRBJ1-5): GAGVSQSPRYKVAKRGQDVALRCDPISGHVSLFWYQQALGQGPEFLTYFQNEAQLDKSGLPSDRFFAERPEGSVSTLKIQRTQQEDSAVYLCASSLGNNQPQHFGDGTRLSIL.

The table lists this clone with a few counts. A read error may account for a junction end that differs from germline. V gene TRBV24-1 combines with J gene TRBJ2-5; 8 positions match TRBD2. Germline CDR1 KGHDR, CDR2 SFDVKD. The CDR3 is made up of 14 amino acids. CDR3 loop: CASSGLAEQENQYF. Here the CDR3 DNA reads TGTGCCTCCAGCGGACTAGCAGAGCAAGAGAACCAGTACTTC.

This clone is judged medium-sized (0.01 to 0.1%). The CDR3 DNA reads as TGTGCCAGCAGCTCGGGACTAGTTACTAGCGGGGACGAGCAGTACTTC. Protein: CASSSGLVTSGDEQYF. The chain is built from TRBV9 and TRBJ2-7; TRBD2 aligns across 10 bases. The V gene's germline CDR1 is SGDLS and CDR2 YYNGEE. Losses at the gene ends were 4 bases for V and 5 bases for J; bases not matched to a gene: 12. This CDR3 is built from 16 residues.

The chain carries TRBV7-6 and TRBJ1-2; tentatively, D is TRBD1 (6 bases). V lost 7 bases, J lost 9 bases, and 24 bases lay in between. This CDR3 has 15 residues. CDR1 SGHVS and CDR2 FNYEAQ come from the germline V gene. CDR3 bases: TGTGCCAGCATCTCCGAGATCTCAGGGGAGCGGTGCTACACCTTC. Its protein is CASISEISGERCYTF.

This clone was observed at least ten times. The V gene is TRBV18, the J gene TRBJ1-1, with D possibly TRBD1 on 5 matching bases. Germline lookup yields CDR1 KGHSH and CDR2 LQKENI. V was pared by 6 bases and J by 2 bases, with 7 bases between. The CDR3 loop spans 12 amino acids. The CDR3 DNA is TGTGCCAGCTCGGGGCGAAACACTGAAGCTTTCTTT. The encoded protein is CASSGRNTEAFF.

In its sample, this clone ranks as large. The rearrangement links TRBV7-9 to TRBJ2-7; a weak D match, TRBD2 (5 bases). CDR3 length equals 12 residues. V dropped 7 bases and J dropped 5 bases, with 12 bases sitting between them. Per germline, CDR1 SEHNR and CDR2 FQNEAQ (reference sequence). This chain's CDR3 is CASTFGEDEQYF. The CDR3 bases are TGTGCCAGCACATTCGGGGAAGACGAGCAGTACTTC.

In this sample, this clone turned up a few times. The rearrangement links TRBV28 to TRBJ2-1, with D hard to call. Germline V gene data show CDR1 as MDHEN and CDR2 as SYDVKM. Trimming left V 3 bases short and J 10 bases short, with 7 bases between. The length of the CDR3 is 11 residues. The CDR3 coding sequence is TGTGCCAGCAGTTTGGCAACAGAGCAGTTCTTC. This sequence encodes CASSLATEQFF.

The chain recombines TRBV28 with TRBJ1-2, with TRBD1 matching over 7 bases. Trimming at V came to 5 bases and at J to 0 bases, leaving 3 bases not matched to a gene. Germline V gene lookup returns CDR1 MDHEN and CDR2 SYDVKM. The CDR3 has 14 residues. This CDR3 is CASSRDRANYGYTF. Here the CDR3 DNA reads TGTGCCAGCAGTCGGGACAGAGCTAACTATGGCTACACCTTC.

V gene TRBV5-1 combines with J gene TRBJ2-7, with 7 positions matching TRBD2. The germline gives CDR1 SGHRS, CDR2 YFSETQ. After removal of 6 bases from V and 6 bases from J, the junction contained 9 bases not matched to a gene. The CDR3 consists of 13 residues. Here the CDR3 reads CASIRGLDLEQYF. The CDR3 nucleotides read TGCGCCAGCATTCGTGGACTAGACCTCGAGCAGTACTTC.

This clone is medium-sized (0.01 to 0.1%) by share. This sequence joins TRBV6-1 and TRBJ2-2; D possibly corresponds to TRBD1 (5 bases). The ends were cut back, 7 bases at V and 4 bases at J, with 13 bases in the middle. Germline CDR1 reads MNHNS; CDR2 reads SASEGT. The CDR3 contains 14 residues. The CDR3 loop is CASMLDSFTGELFF. The DNA of the CDR3 is TGTGCCAGCATGCTTGACAGTTTCACCGGGGAGCTGTTTTTT.

The rearrangement links TRBV6-1 to TRBJ2-3; TRBD1 agrees at 7 bases. The germline CDR1 and CDR2 sequences are MNHNS and SASEGT. V shed 2 bases and J 7 bases; nucleotides not matched to a gene: 18. CDR3 length: 18 residues. CDR3 sequence (DNA): TGTGCCAGCAGTGAAAACTTCAGACAGGGCGCATATCCATATACGCAGTATTTT. Protein product: CASSENFRQGAYPYTQYF.